This T cell receptor (beta chain) was recorded in a study of Tregs in tolerant kidney transplant recipients. Of note for this clone: Its antigen is currently unknown.

General study findings and limits: Tregs expanded with activated donor B cells seemed most donor-specific.

Germline CDR1 SGHNT, CDR2 YYREEE (reference sequence). The CDR3 runs to 15 residues. The V and J ends lost 4 bases and 0 bases, in that order; junction bases with no gene match: 3. Unstimulated regulatory T cells (CD4+CD25+CD127-), CD4+CD25- non-regulatory cells, CD4 and CD8 cells were FACS-sorted from thawed PBMCs. Profiled with immunoSEQ multiplex PCR; TCRdb holds only in-frame clones, not every one. The sample holds 120,000 or so clones; around 94% are singletons and the top ten take approximately 0.62%. This TCR came from a human donor in good health. Sequencing used CD4+ T cells from blood. J is TRBJ2-5 and V is TRBV5-4, with 10 bases that match TRBD2. This chain's CDR3 is CASSLSGRNQETQYF. Here the CDR3 DNA reads TGTGCCAGCAGCCTTAGCGGGAGGAACCAAGAGACCCAGTACTTC.